The following is a T cell receptor beta chain sequence with its context. This CDR3 spans 11 amino acids. The ends were cut back, 6 bases at V and 7 bases at J, with 12 bases in the middle. Per germline, CDR1 DFQATT and CDR2 SNEGSKA (reference sequence). Profiling relied on immunoSEQ multiplex PCR, and the TCRdb table lists in-frame clones only, not all of them. This sample has just over 300,000 clones, with nearly 90% found just once. The data were obtained in a study of blood T cell repertoires in COVID-19. Study-level information: PBMCs, B-cell-depleted T cells, or T cells provided the cDNA or gDNA that made up the material.

Allocation to cohorts depended on clinical history reported by the participants. The receptor was derived from a woman aged 18-30 years with acute COVID-19. Input material: PBMCs or T cells enriched from blood (not recorded which). This chain links TRBV20-1 with TRBJ1-1; TRBD1 is a possible D gene (5 bases). CDR3 nucleotide sequence: TGCAGTGCCTGGGGGGGGGTTGAAGCTTTCTTT. It codes for CSAWGGVEAFF.